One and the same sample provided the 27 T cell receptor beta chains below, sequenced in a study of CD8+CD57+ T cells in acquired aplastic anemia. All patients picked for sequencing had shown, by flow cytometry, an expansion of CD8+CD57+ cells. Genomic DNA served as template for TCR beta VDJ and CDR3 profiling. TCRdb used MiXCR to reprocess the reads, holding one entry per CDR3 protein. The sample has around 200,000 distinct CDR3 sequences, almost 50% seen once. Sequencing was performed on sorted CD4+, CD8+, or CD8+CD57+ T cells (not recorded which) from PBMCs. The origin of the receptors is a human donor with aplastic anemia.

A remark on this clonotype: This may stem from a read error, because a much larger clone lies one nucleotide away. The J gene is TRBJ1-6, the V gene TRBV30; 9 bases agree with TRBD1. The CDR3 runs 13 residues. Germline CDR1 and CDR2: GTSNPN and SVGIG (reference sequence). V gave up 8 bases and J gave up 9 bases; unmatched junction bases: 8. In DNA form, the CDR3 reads TGTGCCGCCAGCGGGACAGGGACTTCACCCCTCCACTTT. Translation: CAASGTGTSPLHF.

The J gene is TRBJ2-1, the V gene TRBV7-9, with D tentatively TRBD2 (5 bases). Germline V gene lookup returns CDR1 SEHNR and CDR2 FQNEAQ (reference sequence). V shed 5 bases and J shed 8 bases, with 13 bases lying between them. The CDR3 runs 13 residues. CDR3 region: CASSKEGWDEQFF. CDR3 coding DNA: TGTGCCAGCAGCAAAGAGGGTTGGGATGAGCAGTTCTTC.

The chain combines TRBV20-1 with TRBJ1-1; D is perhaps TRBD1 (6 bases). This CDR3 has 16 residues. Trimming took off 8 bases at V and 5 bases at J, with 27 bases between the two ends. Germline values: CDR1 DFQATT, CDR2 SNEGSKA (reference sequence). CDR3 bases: TGCAGTTTTGCTGGGGACACCCGTCGGGAGGAGACTGAAGCTTTCTTT. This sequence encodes CSFAGDTRREETEAFF.

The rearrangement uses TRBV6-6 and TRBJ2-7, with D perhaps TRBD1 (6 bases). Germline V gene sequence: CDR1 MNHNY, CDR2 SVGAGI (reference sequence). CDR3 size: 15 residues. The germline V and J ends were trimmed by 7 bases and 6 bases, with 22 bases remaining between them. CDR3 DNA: TGTGCCAGCAAGAAAGGGGGACCGCAAGCTTGCGAGCAGTACTTC. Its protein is CASKKGGPQACEQYF.

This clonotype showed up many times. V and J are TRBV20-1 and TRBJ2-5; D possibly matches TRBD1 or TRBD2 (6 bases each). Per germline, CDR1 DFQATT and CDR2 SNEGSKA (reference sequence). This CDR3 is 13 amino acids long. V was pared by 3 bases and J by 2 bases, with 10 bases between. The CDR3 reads CSASRRGQETQYF. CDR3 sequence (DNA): TGCAGTGCTAGTCGGAGGGGGCAAGAGACCCAGTACTTC.

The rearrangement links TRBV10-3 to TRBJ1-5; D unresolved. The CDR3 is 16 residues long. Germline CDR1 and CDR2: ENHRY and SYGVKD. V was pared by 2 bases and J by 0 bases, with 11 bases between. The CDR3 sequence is CAISERRASSNQPQHF. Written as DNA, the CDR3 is TGTGCCATCAGTGAGAGGCGTGCCAGTAGCAATCAGCCCCAGCATTTT.

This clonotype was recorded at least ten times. The CDR3 nucleotides are TGTGCCAGCAGCCTCAGGGGATGGACTGAAGCTTTCTTT. Amino acids: CASSLRGWTEAFF. The V call is TRBV6-1, the J call TRBJ1-1, with D possibly being TRBD1 (6 bases). V shed 6 bases and J shed 5 bases, with 13 bases lying between them. The CDR3 runs to 13 residues. Per germline, CDR1 MNHNS and CDR2 SASEGT.

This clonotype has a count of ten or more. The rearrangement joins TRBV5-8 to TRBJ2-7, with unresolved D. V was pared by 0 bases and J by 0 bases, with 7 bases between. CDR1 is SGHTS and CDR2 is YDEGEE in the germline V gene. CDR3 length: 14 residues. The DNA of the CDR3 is TGTGCCAGCAGCTTGGACCTCAGCTCCTACGAGCAGTACTTC. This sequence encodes CASSLDLSSYEQYF.

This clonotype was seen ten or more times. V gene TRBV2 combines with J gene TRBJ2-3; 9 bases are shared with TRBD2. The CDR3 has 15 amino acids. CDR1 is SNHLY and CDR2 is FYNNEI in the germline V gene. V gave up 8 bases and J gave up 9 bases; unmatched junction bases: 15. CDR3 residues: CASETASGVGVTQYF. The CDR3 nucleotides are TGTGCCAGCGAAACGGCTAGCGGGGTTGGGGTAACGCAGTATTTT.

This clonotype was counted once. This chain's CDR3 is CASSFSTGAGYTF. The DNA of the CDR3 is TGTGCCAGCAGTTTCTCGACAGGGGCCGGCTACACCTTC. The chain is built from TRBV2 and TRBJ1-2, with 8 bases fitting TRBD1. V gave up 5 bases and J gave up 8 bases; unmatched junction bases: 7. Per the germline V gene, CDR1 is SNHLY and CDR2 is FYNNEI. This CDR3 is 13 amino acids long.

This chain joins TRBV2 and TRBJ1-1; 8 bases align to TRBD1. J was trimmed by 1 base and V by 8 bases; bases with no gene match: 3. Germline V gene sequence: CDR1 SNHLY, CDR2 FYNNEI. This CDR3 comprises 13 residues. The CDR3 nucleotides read TGTGCCAGCTCGGGACAGGCGAACACTGAAGCTTTCTTT. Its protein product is CASSGQANTEAFF.

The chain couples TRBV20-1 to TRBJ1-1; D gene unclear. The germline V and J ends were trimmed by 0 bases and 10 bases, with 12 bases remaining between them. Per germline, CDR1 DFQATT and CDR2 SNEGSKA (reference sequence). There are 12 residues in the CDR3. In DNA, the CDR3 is TGCAGTGCTAGAGACGACTCTCTGACAGCTTTCTTT. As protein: CSARDDSLTAFF.

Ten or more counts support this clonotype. The DNA for the CDR3 is TGTGCCAGCTCCAAGCGGGGGGGCTACAATGAGCAGTTCTTC. It translates to CASSKRGGYNEQFF. This chain links TRBV11-3 with TRBJ2-1; 10 positions match TRBD2. CDR3 length: 14 amino acids. Germline V gene lookup returns CDR1 SGHNT and CDR2 YENEEA. With V trimmed by 8 bases and J by 3 bases, 4 bases remained unmatched.

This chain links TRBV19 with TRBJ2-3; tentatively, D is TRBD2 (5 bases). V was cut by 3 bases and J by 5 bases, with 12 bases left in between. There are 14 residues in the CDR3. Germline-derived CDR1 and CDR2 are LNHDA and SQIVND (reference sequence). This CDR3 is CASSISLAGDTQYF. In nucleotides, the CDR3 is TGTGCCAGTAGTATTAGCCTAGCCGGAGATACGCAGTATTTT.

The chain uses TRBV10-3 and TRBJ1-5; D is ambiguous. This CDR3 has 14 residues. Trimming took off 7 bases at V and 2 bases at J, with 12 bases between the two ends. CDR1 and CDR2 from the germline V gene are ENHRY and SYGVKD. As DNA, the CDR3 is TGTGCCATCAAGGAGGGTTTGGGCAATCAGCCCCAGCATTTT. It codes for CAIKEGLGNQPQHF.

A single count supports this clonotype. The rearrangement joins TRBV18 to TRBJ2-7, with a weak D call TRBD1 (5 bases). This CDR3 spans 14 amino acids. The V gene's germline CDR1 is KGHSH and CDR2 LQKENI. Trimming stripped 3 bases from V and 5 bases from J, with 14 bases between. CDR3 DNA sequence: TGTGCCAGCTCACCGACACCTCAGGGCCACGAGCAGTACTTC. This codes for CASSPTPQGHEQYF. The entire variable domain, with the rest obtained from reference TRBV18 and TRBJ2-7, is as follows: NAGVMQNPRHLVRRRGQEARLRCSPMKGHSHVYWYRQLPEEGLKFMVYLQKENIIDESGMPKERFSAEFPKEGPSILRIQQVVRGDSAAYFCASSPTPQGHEQYFGPGTRLTVT.

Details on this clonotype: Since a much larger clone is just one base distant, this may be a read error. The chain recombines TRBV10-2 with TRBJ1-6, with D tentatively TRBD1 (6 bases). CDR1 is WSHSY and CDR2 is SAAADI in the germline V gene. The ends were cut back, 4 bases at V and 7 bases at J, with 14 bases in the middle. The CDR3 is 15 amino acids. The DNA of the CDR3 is TGCGCCAGCAGTGCCGGGTGGGGGACAAATTCACCCCTCCACTTT. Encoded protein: CASSAGWGTNSPLHF.

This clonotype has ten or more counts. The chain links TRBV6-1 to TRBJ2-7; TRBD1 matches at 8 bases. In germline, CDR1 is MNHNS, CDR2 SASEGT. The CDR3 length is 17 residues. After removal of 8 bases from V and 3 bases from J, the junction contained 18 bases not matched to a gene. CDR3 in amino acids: CASLDRGALSVNYEQYF. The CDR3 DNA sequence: TGTGCCAGCCTCGACAGGGGAGCCCTCAGCGTCAACTACGAGCAGTACTTC.

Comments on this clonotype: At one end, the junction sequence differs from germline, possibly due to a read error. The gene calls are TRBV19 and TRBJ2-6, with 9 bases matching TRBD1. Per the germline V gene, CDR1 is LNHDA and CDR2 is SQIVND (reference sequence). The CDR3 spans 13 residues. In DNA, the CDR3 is TGTGCCAGTAGTGCACGGGACAGGGACACTGAAGCTTTC. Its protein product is CASSARDRDTEAF.

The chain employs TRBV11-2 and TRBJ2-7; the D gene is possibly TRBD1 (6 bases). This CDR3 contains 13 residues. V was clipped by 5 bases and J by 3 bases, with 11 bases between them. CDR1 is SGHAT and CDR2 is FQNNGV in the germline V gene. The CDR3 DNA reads TGTGCCAGCAGCAACGGACAGCTCTACGAGCAGTACTTC. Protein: CASSNGQLYEQYF.

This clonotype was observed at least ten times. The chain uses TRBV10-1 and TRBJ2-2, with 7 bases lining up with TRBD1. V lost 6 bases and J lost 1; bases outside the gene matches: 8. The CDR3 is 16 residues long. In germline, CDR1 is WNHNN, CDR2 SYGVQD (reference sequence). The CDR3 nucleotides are TGCGCCAGCAGCACGGGACAGAAAGAGAACACCGGGGAGCTGTTTTTT. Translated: CASSTGQKENTGELFF.

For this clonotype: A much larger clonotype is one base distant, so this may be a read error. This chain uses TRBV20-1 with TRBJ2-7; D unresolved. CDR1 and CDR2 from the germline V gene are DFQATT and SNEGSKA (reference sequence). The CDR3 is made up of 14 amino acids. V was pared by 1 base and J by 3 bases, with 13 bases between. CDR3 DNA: TGCAGTGCTAGAGGGGCAGGCAGCGACTACGAGCAGTACTTC. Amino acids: CSARGAGSDYEQYF.

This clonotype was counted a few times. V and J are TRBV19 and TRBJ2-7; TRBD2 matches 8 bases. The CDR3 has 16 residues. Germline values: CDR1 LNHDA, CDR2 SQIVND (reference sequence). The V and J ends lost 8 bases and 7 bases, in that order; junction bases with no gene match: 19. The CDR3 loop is CASGVAVAGGGEEQYF. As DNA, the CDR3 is TGTGCCAGTGGGGTAGCGGTCGCCGGGGGGGGGGAAGAGCAGTACTTC.

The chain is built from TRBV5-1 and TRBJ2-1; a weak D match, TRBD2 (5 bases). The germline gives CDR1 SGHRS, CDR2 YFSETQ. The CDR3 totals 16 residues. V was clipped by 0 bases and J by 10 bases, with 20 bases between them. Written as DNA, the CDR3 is TGCGCCAGCAGCTTGGATGGGCGCCCCGGGGAGCGAGAGCAGTTCTTC. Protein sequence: CASSLDGRPGEREQFF.

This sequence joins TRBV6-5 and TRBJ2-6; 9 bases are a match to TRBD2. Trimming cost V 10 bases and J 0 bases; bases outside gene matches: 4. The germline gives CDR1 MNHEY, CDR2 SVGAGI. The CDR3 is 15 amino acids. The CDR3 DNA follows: TGTGCCACTAGCGGGGTTGGCTCTGGGGCCAACGTCCTGACTTTC. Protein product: CATSGVGSGANVLTF.

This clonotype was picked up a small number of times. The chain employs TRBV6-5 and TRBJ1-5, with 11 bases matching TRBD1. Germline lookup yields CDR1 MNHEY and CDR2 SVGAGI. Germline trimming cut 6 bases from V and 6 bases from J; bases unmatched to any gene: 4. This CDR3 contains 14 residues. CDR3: CASRPGTGGQPQHF. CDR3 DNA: TGTGCCAGCAGACCCGGGACAGGGGGTCAGCCCCAGCATTTT.

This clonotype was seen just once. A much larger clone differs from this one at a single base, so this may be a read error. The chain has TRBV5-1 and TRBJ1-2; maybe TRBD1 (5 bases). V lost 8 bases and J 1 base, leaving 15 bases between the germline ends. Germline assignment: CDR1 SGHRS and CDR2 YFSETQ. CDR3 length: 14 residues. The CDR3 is CASRWGPINYGYTF. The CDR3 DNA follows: TGCGCCAGTAGATGGGGCCCCATTAACTATGGCTACACCTTC. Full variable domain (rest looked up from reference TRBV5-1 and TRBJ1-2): KAGVTQTPRYLIKTRGQQVTLSCSPISGHRSVSWYQQTPGQGLQFLFEYFSETQRNKGNFPGRFSGRQFSNSRSEMNVSTLELGDSALYLCASRWGPINYGYTFGSGTRLTVV.